Shown below are 11 T cell receptor beta chains from a single sample sequenced in a study of patients and donors after allogeneic stem cell transplantation. MiXCR, run by TCRdb on the RT-PCR reads, gives a single entry per CDR3 protein. The sample yields some 87,000 distinct CDR3 sequences, around 48% seen once. Sequences were obtained from blood, either unsorted or a sorted T cell fraction (not recorded which). These receptors were obtained from a human donor who was either an allogeneic HSCT recipient or a stem cell or donor lymphocyte infusion donor (not recorded which). It is not recorded whose cells these are; they may come from a transplant donor.

Only a few counts were recorded for this clonotype. The V call is TRBV6-6, the J call TRBJ1-6, with 9 bases fitting TRBD1. Germline CDR1 MNHNY, CDR2 SVGAGI (reference sequence). CDR3 length: 14 amino acids. With 6 bases clipped from V and 5 bases from J, the junction kept 2 bases outside the gene matches. CDR3 coding DNA: TGTGCCAGCAGCGGACAGGGGAATAATTCACCCCTCCACTTT. It yields the protein CASSGQGNNSPLHF.

The gene calls are TRBV7-2 and TRBJ1-3; the D gene is possibly TRBD1 (6 bases). Germline values: CDR1 SGHTA, CDR2 FQGNSA. The germline V and J ends were trimmed by 5 bases and 2 bases, with 13 bases remaining between them. The CDR3 runs 15 residues. The chain's CDR3 is CASSARTEAGNTIYF. Here the CDR3 DNA reads TGTGCCAGCAGCGCGAGGACAGAGGCTGGAAACACCATATATTTT.

Only a few counts were recorded for this clonotype. This chain joins TRBV12-3 or TRBV12-4 and TRBJ1-3; possibly TRBD1 for D (5 bases). This CDR3 is 16 amino acids long. V shed 1 base and J shed 4 bases, with 14 bases lying between them. The DNA of the CDR3 is TGTGCCAGCAGTTTAGACGGCGGGACGCGGGGAAACACCATATATTTT. The encoded protein is CASSLDGGTRGNTIYF.

This clonotype was recorded a few times. The chain has TRBV7-2 and TRBJ1-5; perhaps TRBD1 as D (5 bases). The length of the CDR3 is 16 residues. Germline CDR1 reads SGHTA; CDR2 reads FQGNSA. Between the trimmed V and J ends, which lost 4 bases and 0 bases, there was a span of 13 bases. CDR3 loop: CASSSQTGLSNQPQHF. The DNA of the CDR3 is TGTGCCAGCAGCTCACAAACAGGCCTTAGCAATCAGCCCCAGCATTTT.

The J gene is TRBJ2-5, the V gene TRBV7-2, with D perhaps matching TRBD2 (6 bases). The germline CDR1 and CDR2 sequences are SGHTA and FQGNSA. The CDR3 is 15 residues long. Deletions cut 0 bases from V and 4 bases from J, with 12 bases between. CDR3 bases: TGTGCCAGCAGCTTAGCGACGGGAGACGGAGAGACCCAGTACTTC. Its translation is CASSLATGDGETQYF.

This chain links TRBV7-6 with TRBJ1-3; 7 bases fit TRBD1. The germline CDR1 and CDR2 sequences are SGHVS and FNYEAQ. Trimming at V came to 5 bases and at J to 1 base, leaving 5 bases not matched to a gene. CDR3 size: 15 residues. The CDR3 coding sequence is TGTGCCAGCAGCCGGACAGGTTGGTCTGGAAACACCATATATTTT. Its protein is CASSRTGWSGNTIYF.

The chain couples TRBV7-3 to TRBJ1-1; unclear D gene. V was trimmed by 3 bases and J by 0 bases, leaving 14 bases between them. Germline loops: CDR1 SGHTA, CDR2 FQGTGA. There are 16 residues in the CDR3. CDR3 DNA sequence: TGTGCCAGCAGCTTGGGTCTCGGGTTTATGAACACTGAAGCTTTCTTT. Its protein is CASSLGLGFMNTEAFF.

The table lists this clonotype with a few counts. The CDR3 bases are TGCAGTGCTAGTCTACAGTCCGATCAGCCCCAGCATTTT. Translating gives CSASLQSDQPQHF. V usage is TRBV20-1 and J usage is TRBJ1-5; D remains unclear. Germline V gene sequence: CDR1 DFQATT, CDR2 SNEGSKA (reference sequence). Trimming stripped 3 bases from V and 5 bases from J, with 11 bases between. This CDR3 has 13 amino acids.

Comments on this clonotype: The junction and the germline gene differ at one end; a read error may be behind it. The rearrangement joins TRBV27 to TRBJ1-1, with D unclear. Germline CDR1 and CDR2: MNHEY and SMNVEV (reference sequence). This CDR3 contains 15 residues. The CDR3 reads CASSLTSAVNTEVFF. In DNA, the CDR3 is TGTGCCAGCAGTTTGACTTCGGCAGTGAACACTGAAGTTTTCTTT.

This chain connects TRBV7-6 to TRBJ1-6; D is perhaps TRBD1 (6 bases). Trimming removed 5 bases from V and 7 bases from J, with 18 bases in between. The V gene's germline CDR1 is SGHVS and CDR2 FNYEAQ. This CDR3 has 16 amino acids. The DNA for the CDR3 is TGTGCCAGCAGCCGGACGACAGGCCCCGCCAATTCACCCCTCCACTTT. Its translation is CASSRTTGPANSPLHF.

J is TRBJ1-6 and V is TRBV20-1; TRBD1 might be the D (5 bases). The V gene's germline CDR1 is DFQATT and CDR2 SNEGSKA (reference sequence). The CDR3 runs 14 residues. With 2 bases removed from V and 14 bases from J, the gap between germline ends came to 19 bases. Written as DNA, the CDR3 is TGCAGTGCTAGACTGAGGGCAGGACGGGACTCCCTCCACTTT. Translated: CSARLRAGRDSLHF.